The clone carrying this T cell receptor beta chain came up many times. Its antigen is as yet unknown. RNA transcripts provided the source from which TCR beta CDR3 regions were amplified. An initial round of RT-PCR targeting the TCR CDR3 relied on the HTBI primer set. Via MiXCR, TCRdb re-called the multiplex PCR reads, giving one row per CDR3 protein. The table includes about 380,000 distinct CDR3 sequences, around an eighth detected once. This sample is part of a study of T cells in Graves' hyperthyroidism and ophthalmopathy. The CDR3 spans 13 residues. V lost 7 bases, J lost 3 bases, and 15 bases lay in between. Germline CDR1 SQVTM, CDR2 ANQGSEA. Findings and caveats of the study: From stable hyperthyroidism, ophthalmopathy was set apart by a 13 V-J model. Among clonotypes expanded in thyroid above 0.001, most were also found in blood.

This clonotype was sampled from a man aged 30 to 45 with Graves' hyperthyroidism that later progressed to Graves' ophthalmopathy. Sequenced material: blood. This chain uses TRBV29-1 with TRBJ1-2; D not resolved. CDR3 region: CSAGVVVHYGYTF. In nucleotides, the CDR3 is TGCAGCGCGGGTGTCGTCGTCCACTATGGCTACACCTTC.